This is a list of T cell receptor beta chains from one sample in a study of CXCR3-negative and CXCR3-positive naive CD8 T cells. One entry per CDR3 protein, without DNA, is what TCRdb gives after re-calling the 5' RACE reads. The sample holds some 140,000 distinct CDR3 sequences. The material sequenced was naive CXCR3+ CD8+ T cells from blood. These receptors all come from a human donor in good health. Some clones in this sample may be carry-over from other donors' samples. CDR3s include the opening cysteine and the closing phenylalanine or tryptophan. Each record gives: J gene, V gene, CDR3 protein.

j_call: TRBJ1-1; v_call: TRBV27; cdr3_aa: CASSPSQKMNTEAFF
j_call: TRBJ2-1; v_call: TRBV28; cdr3_aa: CASSLLGPSGGAYNEQFF
j_call: TRBJ1-2; v_call: TRBV9; cdr3_aa: CASSVGTDGHYGYTF
j_call: TRBJ2-1; v_call: TRBV29-1; cdr3_aa: CSVVGLAGGYEQFF
j_call: TRBJ2-7; v_call: TRBV3-1; cdr3_aa: CASSHEMGGRFGAYEQYF
j_call: TRBJ2-7; v_call: TRBV7-9; cdr3_aa: CASSGGTSGKEQYF
j_call: TRBJ1-4; v_call: TRBV4-1; cdr3_aa: CASRGFGHPLFF
j_call: TRBJ2-7; v_call: TRBV23-1; cdr3_aa: CASSRPLGLADIYEQYF
j_call: TRBJ2-7; v_call: TRBV20-1; cdr3_aa: CSARDLSGEKTSGSAYEQYF
j_call: TRBJ2-1; v_call: TRBV28; cdr3_aa: CASSFFGGADEQFF
j_call: TRBJ2-1; v_call: TRBV7-8; cdr3_aa: CASSLAPSGGSVDNEQFF
j_call: TRBJ1-5; v_call: TRBV10-3; cdr3_aa: CAISESFLNRDVSTF
j_call: TRBJ2-7; v_call: TRBV5-1; cdr3_aa: CASSPRGTLDEQYF
j_call: TRBJ2-2; v_call: TRBV28; cdr3_aa: CASSSFGGLRDSGELFF
j_call: TRBJ2-7; v_call: TRBV28; cdr3_aa: CTSSSPLGTNYEQYF
j_call: TRBJ2-7; v_call: TRBV7-6; cdr3_aa: CASSLADRGDEQYF
j_call: TRBJ2-3; v_call: TRBV11-2; cdr3_aa: CASSLGTSGSQDTQYF
j_call: TRBJ2-7; v_call: TRBV28; cdr3_aa: CASSDLYEQYF
j_call: TRBJ2-5; v_call: TRBV10-3; cdr3_aa: CAISERSRGPVETQYF
j_call: TRBJ1-1; v_call: TRBV27; cdr3_aa: CASSFGSGGTEAFF
j_call: TRBJ1-1; v_call: TRBV27; cdr3_aa: CASGYPREFAEAFF
j_call: TRBJ2-1; v_call: TRBV7-9; cdr3_aa: CASSLVDRGPGHEQFF
j_call: TRBJ2-1; v_call: TRBV12-3/TRBV12-4; cdr3_aa: CASSSGGDYNEQFF
j_call: TRBJ2-1; v_call: TRBV9; cdr3_aa: CASSPGDSPSSGNEQFF